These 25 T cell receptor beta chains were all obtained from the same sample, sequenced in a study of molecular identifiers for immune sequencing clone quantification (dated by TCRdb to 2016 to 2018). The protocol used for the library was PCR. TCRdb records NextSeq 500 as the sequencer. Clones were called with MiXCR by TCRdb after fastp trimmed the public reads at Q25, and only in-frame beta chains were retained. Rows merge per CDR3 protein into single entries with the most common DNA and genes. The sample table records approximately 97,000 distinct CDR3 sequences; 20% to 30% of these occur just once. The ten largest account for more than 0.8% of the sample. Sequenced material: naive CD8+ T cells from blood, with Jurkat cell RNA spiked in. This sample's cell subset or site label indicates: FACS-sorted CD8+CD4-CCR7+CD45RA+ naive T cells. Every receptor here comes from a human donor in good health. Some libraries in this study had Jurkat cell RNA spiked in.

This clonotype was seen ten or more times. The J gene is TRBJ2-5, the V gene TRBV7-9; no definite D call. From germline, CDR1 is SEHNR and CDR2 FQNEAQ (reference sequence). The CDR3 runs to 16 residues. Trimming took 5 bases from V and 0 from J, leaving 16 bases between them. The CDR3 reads CASSAPSIKYQETQYF. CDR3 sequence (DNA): TGTGCCAGCAGCGCCCCAAGCATAAAGTACCAAGAGACCCAGTACTTC.

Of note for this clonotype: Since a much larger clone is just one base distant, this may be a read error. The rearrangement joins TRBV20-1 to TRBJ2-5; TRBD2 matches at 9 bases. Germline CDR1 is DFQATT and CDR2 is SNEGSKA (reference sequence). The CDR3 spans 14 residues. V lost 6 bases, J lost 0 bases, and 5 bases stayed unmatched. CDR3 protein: CSARTSVYQETQYF. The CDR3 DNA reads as TGCAGTGCCAGGACTAGCGTGTACCAAGAGACCCAGTACTTC.

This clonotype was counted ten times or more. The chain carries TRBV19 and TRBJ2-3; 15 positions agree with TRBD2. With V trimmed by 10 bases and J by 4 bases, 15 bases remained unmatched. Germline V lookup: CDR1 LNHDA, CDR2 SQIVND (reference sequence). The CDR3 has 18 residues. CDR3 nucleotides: TGTGCCACCTCACTACGGACTAGCGGGGGGGCCATGGCAGATACGCAGTATTTT. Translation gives CATSLRTSGGAMADTQYF. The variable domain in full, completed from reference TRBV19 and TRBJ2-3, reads DGGITQSPKYLFRKEGQNVTLSCEQNLNHDAMYWYRQDPGQGLRLIYYSQIVNDFQKGDIAEGYSVSREKKESFPLTVTSAQKNPTAFYLCATSLRTSGGAMADTQYFGPGTRLTVL.

The CDR3 sequence is CASSLDRQALYGYTF. The DNA for the CDR3 is TGTGCCAGCAGTCTCGATCGGCAGGCCCTATATGGCTACACCTTC. V is TRBV6-2 or TRBV6-3 and J is TRBJ1-2; no reliable D call. V was trimmed by 5 bases and J by 5 bases, leaving 18 bases between them. Germline CDR1 and CDR2: MNHEY and SVGEGT. The CDR3 contains 15 residues.

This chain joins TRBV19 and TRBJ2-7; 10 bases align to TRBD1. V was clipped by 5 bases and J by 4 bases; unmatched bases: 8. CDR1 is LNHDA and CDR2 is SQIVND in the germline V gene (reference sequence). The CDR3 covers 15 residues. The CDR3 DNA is TGTGCCAGTAGTCCCGGGACAGGGGTTTGGTACGAGCAGTACTTC. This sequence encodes CASSPGTGVWYEQYF.

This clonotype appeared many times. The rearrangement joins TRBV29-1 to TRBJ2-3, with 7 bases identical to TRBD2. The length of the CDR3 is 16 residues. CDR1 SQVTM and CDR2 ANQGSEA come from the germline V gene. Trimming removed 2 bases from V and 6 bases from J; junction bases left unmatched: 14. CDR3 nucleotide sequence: TGCAGCGTTGAAACTTATTCCGGCGGGAGAGTTGATACGCAGTATTTT. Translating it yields CSVETYSGGRVDTQYF.

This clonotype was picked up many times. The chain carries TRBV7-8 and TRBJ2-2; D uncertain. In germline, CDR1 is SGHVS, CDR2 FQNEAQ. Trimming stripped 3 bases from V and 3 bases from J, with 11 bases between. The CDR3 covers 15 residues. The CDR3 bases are TGTGCCAGCAGCTTCCAGTTTGGGCACACCGGGGAGCTGTTTTTT. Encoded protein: CASSFQFGHTGELFF. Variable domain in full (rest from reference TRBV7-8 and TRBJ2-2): GAGVSQSPRYKVAKRGQDVALRCDPISGHVSLFWYQQALGQGPEFLTYFQNEAQLDKSGLPSDRFFAERPEGSVSTLKIQRTQQEDSAVYLCASSFQFGHTGELFFGEGSRLTVL.

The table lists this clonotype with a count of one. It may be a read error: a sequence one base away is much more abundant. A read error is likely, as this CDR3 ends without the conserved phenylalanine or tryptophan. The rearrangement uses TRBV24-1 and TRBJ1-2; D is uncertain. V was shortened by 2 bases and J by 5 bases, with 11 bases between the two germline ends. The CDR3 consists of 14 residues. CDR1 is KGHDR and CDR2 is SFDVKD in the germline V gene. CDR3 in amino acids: CATSDSTDRYGYTL. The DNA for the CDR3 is TGTGCCACCAGTGATTCTACAGATAGGTATGGCTACACCCTC.

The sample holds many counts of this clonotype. The CDR3 DNA is TGTGCCAGCAGTTACTCATCCTCCCGCGAGCAGTACTTC. Translated: CASSYSSSREQYF. The V gene is TRBV6-5, the J gene TRBJ2-7; D not resolved. With 0 bases removed from V and 6 bases from J, the gap between germline ends came to 9 bases. The CDR3 spans 13 residues. The germline CDR1 and CDR2 sequences are MNHEY and SVGAGI.

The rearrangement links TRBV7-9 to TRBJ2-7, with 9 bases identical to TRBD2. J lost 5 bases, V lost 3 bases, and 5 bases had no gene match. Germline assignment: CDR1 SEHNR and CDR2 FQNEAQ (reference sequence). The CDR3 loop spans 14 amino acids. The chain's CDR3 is CASSLMTSGDEQYF. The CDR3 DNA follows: TGTGCCAGCAGCTTGATGACTAGCGGTGACGAGCAGTACTTC.

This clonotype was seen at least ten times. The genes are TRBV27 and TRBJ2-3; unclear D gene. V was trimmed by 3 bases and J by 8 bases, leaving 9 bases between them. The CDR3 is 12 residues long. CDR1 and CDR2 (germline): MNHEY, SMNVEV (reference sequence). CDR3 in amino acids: CASSFSSGTQYF. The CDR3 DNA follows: TGTGCCAGCAGTTTCTCATCCGGTACGCAGTATTTT.

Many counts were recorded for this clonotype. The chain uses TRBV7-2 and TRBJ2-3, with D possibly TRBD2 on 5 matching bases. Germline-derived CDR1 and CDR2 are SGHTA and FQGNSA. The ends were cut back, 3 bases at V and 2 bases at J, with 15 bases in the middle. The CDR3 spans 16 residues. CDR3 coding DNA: TGTGCCAGCAGCTTGTTTCGTCGGGGAGACACAGATACGCAGTATTTT. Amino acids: CASSLFRRGDTDTQYF.

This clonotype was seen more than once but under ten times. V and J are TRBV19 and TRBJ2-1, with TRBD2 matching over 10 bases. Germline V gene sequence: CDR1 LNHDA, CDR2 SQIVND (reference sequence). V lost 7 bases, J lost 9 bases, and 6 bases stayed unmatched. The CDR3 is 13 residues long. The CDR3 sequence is CASTRTSGGEQFF. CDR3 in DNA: TGTGCCAGTACCCGGACTAGCGGTGGTGAGCAGTTCTTC. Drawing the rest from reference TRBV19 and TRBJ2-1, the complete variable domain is DGGITQSPKYLFRKEGQNVTLSCEQNLNHDAMYWYRQDPGQGLRLIYYSQIVNDFQKGDIAEGYSVSREKKESFPLTVTSAQKNPTAFYLCASTRTSGGEQFFGPGTRLTVL.

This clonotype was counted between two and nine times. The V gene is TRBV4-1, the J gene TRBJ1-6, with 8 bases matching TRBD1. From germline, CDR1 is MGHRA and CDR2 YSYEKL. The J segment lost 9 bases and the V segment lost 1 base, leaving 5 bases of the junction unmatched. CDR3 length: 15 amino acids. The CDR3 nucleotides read TGCGCCAGCAGCCAAGTAGGACAGGGTGCTTCACCCCTCCACTTT. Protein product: CASSQVGQGASPLHF.

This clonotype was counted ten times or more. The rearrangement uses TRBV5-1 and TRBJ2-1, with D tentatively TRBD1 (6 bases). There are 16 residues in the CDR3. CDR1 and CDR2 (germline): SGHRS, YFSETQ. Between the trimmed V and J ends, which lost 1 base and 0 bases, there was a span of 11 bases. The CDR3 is CASSLMQGSSYNEQFF. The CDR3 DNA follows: TGCGCCAGCAGCTTGATGCAGGGGAGCTCCTACAATGAGCAGTTCTTC.

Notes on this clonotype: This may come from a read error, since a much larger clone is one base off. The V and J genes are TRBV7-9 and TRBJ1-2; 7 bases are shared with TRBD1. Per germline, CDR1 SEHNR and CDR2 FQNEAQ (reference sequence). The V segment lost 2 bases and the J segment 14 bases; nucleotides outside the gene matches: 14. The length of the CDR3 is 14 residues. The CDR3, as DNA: TGTGCCAGCAGCTTATCCCTGGGACAGTTTGAATTTACCTTC. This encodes CASSLSLGQFEFTF.

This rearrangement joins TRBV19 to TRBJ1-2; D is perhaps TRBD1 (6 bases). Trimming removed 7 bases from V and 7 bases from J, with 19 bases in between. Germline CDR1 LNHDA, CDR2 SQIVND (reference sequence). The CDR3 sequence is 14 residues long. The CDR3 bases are TGTGCCAGTAAGACGACCACAGGGCCCGGTGGCTACACCTTC. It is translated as CASKTTTGPGGYTF.

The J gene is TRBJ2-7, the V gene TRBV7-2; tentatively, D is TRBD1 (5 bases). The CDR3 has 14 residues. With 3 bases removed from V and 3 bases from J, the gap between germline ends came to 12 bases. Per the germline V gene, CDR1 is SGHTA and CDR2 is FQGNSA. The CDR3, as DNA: TGTGCCAGCAGCTTGGACATTGCCTACTACGAGCAGTACTTC. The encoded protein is CASSLDIAYYEQYF.

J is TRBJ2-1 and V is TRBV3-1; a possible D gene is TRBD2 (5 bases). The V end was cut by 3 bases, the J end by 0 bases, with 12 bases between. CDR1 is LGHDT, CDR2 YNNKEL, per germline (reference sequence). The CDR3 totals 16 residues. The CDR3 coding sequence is TGTGCCAGCAGCCAGGATAGCGAGAGCTCCTACAATGAGCAGTTCTTC. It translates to CASSQDSESSYNEQFF.

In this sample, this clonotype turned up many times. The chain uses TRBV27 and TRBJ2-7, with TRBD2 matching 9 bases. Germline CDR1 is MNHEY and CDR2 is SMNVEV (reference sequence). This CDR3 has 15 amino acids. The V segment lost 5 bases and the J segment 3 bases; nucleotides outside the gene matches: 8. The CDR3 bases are TGTGCCAGCAGTCCGTATAGCGGGAGATTCTACGAGCAGTACTTC. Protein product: CASSPYSGRFYEQYF.

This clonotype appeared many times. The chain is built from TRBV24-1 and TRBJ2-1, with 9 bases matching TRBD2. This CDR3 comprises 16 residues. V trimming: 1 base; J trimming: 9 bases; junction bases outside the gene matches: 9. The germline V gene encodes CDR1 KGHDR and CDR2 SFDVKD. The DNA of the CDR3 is TGTGCCACCAGTGATTTTGCGGGAGGGCCTTTCCCTGAGCAGTTCTTC. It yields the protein CATSDFAGGPFPEQFF.

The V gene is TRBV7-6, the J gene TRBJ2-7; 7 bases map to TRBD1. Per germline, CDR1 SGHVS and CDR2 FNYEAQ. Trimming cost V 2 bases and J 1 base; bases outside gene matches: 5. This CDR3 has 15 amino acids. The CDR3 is CASSLSGTASYEQYF. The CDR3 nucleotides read TGTGCCAGCAGCTTATCTGGGACAGCATCCTACGAGCAGTACTTC.

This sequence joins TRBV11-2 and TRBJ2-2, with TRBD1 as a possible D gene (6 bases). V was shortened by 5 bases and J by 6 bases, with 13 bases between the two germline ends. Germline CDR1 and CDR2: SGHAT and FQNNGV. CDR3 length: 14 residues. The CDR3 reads CASSPRGYSGELFF. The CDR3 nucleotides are TGTGCCAGCAGCCCCAGGGGCTATTCCGGGGAGCTGTTTTTT.

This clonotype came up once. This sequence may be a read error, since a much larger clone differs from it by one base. The DNA of the CDR3 is TGTGCCATCAGTGACATAGGGGGAGGCACAGATACGCAGTATTTT. The encoded protein is CAISDIGGGTDTQYF. This chain uses TRBV24-1 with TRBJ2-3; a weak D match, TRBD1 (6 bases). The CDR3 covers 15 residues. Per germline, CDR1 KGHDR and CDR2 SFDVKD.

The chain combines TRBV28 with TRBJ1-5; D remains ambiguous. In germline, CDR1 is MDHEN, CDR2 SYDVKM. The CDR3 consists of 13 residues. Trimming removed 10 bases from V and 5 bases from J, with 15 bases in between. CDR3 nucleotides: TGTGCCATCTGCGCGGAGTTGCATCAGCCCCAGCATTTT. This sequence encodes CAICAELHQPQHF.